This TCR beta chain was documented in a study of tumor-infiltrating lymphocytes in oesophageal squamous cell carcinoma. One entry per CDR3 protein, called by TCRdb with MiXCR from the PCR reads. The sample includes approximately 20,000 distinct CDR3 sequences, just over 40% seen only once; the top ten take roughly a tenth. The CDR3 covers 14 residues. The germline V gene has CDR1 MNHEY and CDR2 SVGAGI. Trimming stripped 2 bases from V and 2 bases from J, with 10 bases between. The sequence derives from a male donor with esophageal squamous cell carcinoma. Sequenced material: normal esophageal tissue next to the tumor. This chain joins TRBV6-5 and TRBJ2-7; D possibly corresponds to TRBD2 (7 bases). The CDR3 DNA follows: TGTGCCAGCAGTTACGGGGGGGCCGCCTACGAGCAGTACTTC. It translates to CASSYGGAAYEQYF.